A selection of T cell receptor beta chains follows, all from one sample in a study of beta chain features in type 1 diabetes. Profiled with immunoSEQ multiplex PCR; TCRdb holds only in-frame clones, not every one. The sample gives hundreds of thousands of clones, around an eighth of which show up once; less than 0.025% is in the top ten. Sequencing input: naive CD4+ T cells from blood. The origin of the receptors is a man between 18 and 29 years old with type 1 diabetes. The CDR3 runs from the conserved cysteine through the conserved F or W. Each record gives: V gene, J gene, clone size, D gene, CDR3 DNA, CDR3 protein. D genes are given only for firm matches. Clone size is stated in some rows and not others, as once, few, many or a class when expanded.

>TRBV5-6|TRBJ1-4|few|TRBD1
TGTGCCAGCAGCTTTGGTGACAGGGATGAAAAACTGTTTTTT
CASSFGDRDEKLFF
>TRBV10-3|TRBJ2-1|few|.
TGTGCCATCAGTGAGTCAAACGGGATCTCCTACAATGAGCAGTTCTTC
CAISESNGISYNEQFF
>TRBV5-1|TRBJ2-7|few|TRBD1
TGCGCCAGCAATTCGGGACAGACCTACGAGCAGTACTTC
CASNSGQTYEQYF
>TRBV2|TRBJ1-3|.|.
TGTGCCAGCAGTGAAGAGACAGCTGGAAACACCATATATTTT
CASSEETAGNTIYF
>TRBV10-2|TRBJ1-6|.|.
TGCGCCAGCAGCACACAGGGAGAATCACCCCTCCACTTT
CASSTQGESPLHF
>TRBV5-1|TRBJ2-3|.|.
TGCGCCAGCAGCTTGGCTGGAGATACGCAGTATTTT
CASSLAGDTQYF
>TRBV30|TRBJ1-2|.|TRBD1
TGTGCCTGGACCTCCGGGACAGAGCTCGTCTACACCTTC
CAWTSGTELVYTF
>TRBV18|TRBJ2-7|.|.
TGTGCCAGCACATCGGCGCTGTTAACCTACGAGCAGTACTTC
CASTSALLTYEQYF
>TRBV5-6|TRBJ2-7|.|TRBD2
TGTGCCAGCAGCTTGCCGGGGGGGTACGAGCAGTACTTC
CASSLPGGYEQYF
>TRBV25-1|TRBJ1-3|.|.
TGTGCCAGCAGTATGACCTCTGGAAACACCATATATTTT
CASSMTSGNTIYF
>TRBV19|TRBJ1-5|.|TRBD1
TGTGCCAGTAGTACCACAGGGGGCTTTAGCAATCAGCCCCAGCATTTT
CASSTTGGFSNQPQHF
>TRBV19|TRBJ1-2|.|.
TGTGCCAGTAGTACTCGGACGAATGGCTACACCTTC
CASSTRTNGYTF
>TRBV30|TRBJ1-6|.|.
TGTGCCTGGAGTGTAAGGGGATATAATTCACCCCTCCACTTT
CAWSVRGYNSPLHF
>TRBV20-1|TRBJ2-5|few|.
TGCAGTCCCTCGTACCAAGAGACCCAGTACTTC
CSPSYQETQYF
>TRBV5-6|TRBJ1-5|few|TRBD1
TGTGCCAGCAGCCGACAGGGCCAGGGGCCCCAGCATTTT
CASSRQGQGPQHF
>TRBV2|TRBJ2-7|.|TRBD2
TGTGCCAGCACGCTAGCGGGGGGGCCGAATCACGAGCAGTACTTC
CASTLAGGPNHEQYF
>TRBV25-1|TRBJ1-6|.|.
TGTGCCAGCAGTGAATCTGGTATAATGGATTCACCCCTCCACTTT
CASSESGIMDSPLHF
>TRBV18|TRBJ2-7|.|.
TGTGCCAGCTCACCAAATGAGGGCGGAACCTACGAGCAGTACTTC
CASSPNEGGTYEQYF
>TRBV15|TRBJ1-2|few|.
TGTGCCACCAGCAGAGATCGGTCCACGGGCGTTGACGGCTACACCTTC
CATSRDRSTGVDGYTF
>TRBV7-9|TRBJ2-1|few|TRBD1
TGTGCCAGCAGCCCCTCCGGGACAGGGAGAAACAATGAGCAGTTCTTC
CASSPSGTGRNNEQFF
>TRBV6-1|TRBJ1-1|.|.
TGTGCCAGCAGTGACGGCCAGGGGCCGATGAACACTGAAGCTTTCTTT
CASSDGQGPMNTEAFF
>TRBV29-1|TRBJ2-1|.|.
TGCAGCGCTAGGGGTTACAATGAGCAGTTCTTC
CSARGYNEQFF
>TRBV30|TRBJ2-7|.|TRBD1
TGTGCCTGGATTAACTACAGGGGAGAAACCTACGAGCAGTACTTC
CAWINYRGETYEQYF
>TRBV4-2|TRBJ2-7|few|.
TGTGCCAGCAGCCAAGGGGGAACTGCGACGGCTTACGAGCAGTACTTC
CASSQGGTATAYEQYF
>TRBV7-3|TRBJ2-2|.|.
TGTGCCAGCAGCCCCCGTCAGGACGGGGAGCTGTTTTTT
CASSPRQDGELFF
>TRBV7-7|TRBJ2-1|.|.
TGTGCTAGCAGCTTAGAGTTAGCGCGCTCCTACAATGAGCAGTTCTTC
CASSLELARSYNEQFF
>TRBV9|TRBJ2-7|once|.
TGTGCCAGCAGCGTAGCGGGACACCCCTACGAGCAGTACTTC
CASSVAGHPYEQYF
>TRBV10-3|TRBJ1-1|.|.
TGTGCCATCAGTGACGCAGGGAGATACACTGAAGCTTTCTTT
CAISDAGRYTEAFF